The rows below give T cell receptor beta chains drawn from one sample of a study of early T cells in non-severe SARS-CoV-2 infection. TCRdb redid the calling of the 5' RACE reads with MiXCR, one entry per CDR3 protein. The sample shows 30,000 to 40,000 distinct CDR3 sequences, roughly 7.1% of them seen only once. This sample comprised whole blood, obtained at baseline. These receptors were collected from an adult who was a healthcare worker with PCR-confirmed SARS-CoV-2 infection or an uninfected control (not recorded which). Each CDR3 is given with its conserved first and last residue.

V	J	CDR3
TRBV6-2/TRBV6-3	TRBJ2-2	CASSPKYGGGILFPGELFF
TRBV19	TRBJ1-2	CASSIGVQNYGYTF
TRBV29-1	TRBJ2-5	CSVKEGQRETQYF
TRBV7-8	TRBJ2-1	CASSWGLAGGPTPYNEQFF
TRBV11-2	TRBJ1-6	CASRSPGNSPLHF
TRBV11-3	TRBJ2-5	CASSLEGLAVETQYF
TRBV27	TRBJ2-1	CASSSDLDNEQFF
TRBV16	TRBJ1-5	CASSFQTLQPQHF
TRBV4-3	TRBJ2-6	CASSQERGTGANVLTF
TRBV30	TRBJ1-1	CAWRINTNTEAFF
TRBV7-9	TRBJ1-5	CASSLTGTLSPQHF
TRBV2	TRBJ1-1	CASSEVGGSYTEAFF
TRBV20-1	TRBJ1-4	CSARDNQFRAKLFF
TRBV6-5	TRBJ2-3	CASSILGPTDTQYF
TRBV7-6	TRBJ2-2	CASSPRQGYTGELFF
TRBV7-2	TRBJ2-3	CASSLGGRVDTQYF
TRBV25-1	TRBJ1-5	CASKGPLNQPQHF
TRBV6-6	TRBJ2-3	CASWSVSTDTQYF
TRBV20-1	TRBJ1-1	CSVRDSRPLNTEAFF
TRBV29-1	TRBJ1-4	CSASTSGGNEKLFF
TRBV13	TRBJ1-1	CASSRDRGWGSTVADTEAFF